Listed here are 11 T cell receptor beta chains from one sample, sequenced in a study of PD-1 blockade in classical Hodgkin lymphoma. Relapses following autologous stem cell transplantation were seen in all patients, with brentuximab vedotin exposure varying. Using immunoSEQ multiplex PCR, the repertoire was profiled, and TCRdb retains in-frame clones only, with some absent. The sample has about 19,000 clones, around 84% seen once. Sequencing used peripheral blood mononuclear cells (PBMCs), obtained at baseline. The receptors were gathered from a human donor with classical Hodgkin lymphoma.

The chain is built from TRBV6-1 and TRBJ2-7; the D is unclear. Germline V CDR1 and CDR2: MNHNS, SASEGT. CDR3 size: 14 residues. Trimming stripped 4 bases from V and 0 bases from J, with 10 bases between. CDR3 sequence reads: CASSAQFGSYEQYF. The CDR3, as DNA: TGTGCCAGCAGTGCACAATTCGGCTCCTACGAGCAGTACTTC.

This chain joins TRBV7-2 and TRBJ2-7; D ambiguous. Trimming took 5 bases from V and 3 from J, leaving 8 bases between them. Germline CDR1 SGHTA, CDR2 FQGNSA. CDR3 length equals 12 residues. The CDR3 DNA sequence: TGTGCCAGCAGCGTAGACCTCTACGAGCAGTACTTC. Residues: CASSVDLYEQYF.

The V gene is TRBV7-3, the J gene TRBJ2-3; 11 nucleotides agree with TRBD2. Germline V gene sequence: CDR1 SGHTA, CDR2 FQGTGA. The CDR3 covers 13 residues. After removal of 5 bases from V and 14 bases from J, the junction contained 9 bases not matched to a gene. The CDR3 loop is CASSPTTSGEPYF. CDR3 in DNA: TGTGCCAGCAGCCCCACGACTAGCGGGGAGCCGTATTTT.

CDR3 coding DNA: TGTGCCAGCAGCGCCCTGCAGGTACTGGAGTACTTC. Its protein is CASSALQVLEYF. V is TRBV9 and J is TRBJ2-7; D gene unclear. Germline loops: CDR1 SGDLS, CDR2 YYNGEE. Trimming removed 3 bases from V and 11 bases from J, with 15 bases in between. The CDR3 spans 12 residues. Filled out from reference TRBV9 and TRBJ2-7, the complete variable domain reads DSGVTQTPKHLITATGQRVTLRCSPRSGDLSVYWYQQSLDQGLQFLIQYYNGEERAKGNILERFSAQQFPDLHSELNLSSLELGDSALYFCASSALQVLEYFGPGTRLTVT.

The gene calls are TRBV7-2 and TRBJ1-5; D call uncertain. CDR3 size: 15 residues. V shed 8 bases and J shed 0 bases, with 14 bases lying between them. The germline gives CDR1 SGHTA, CDR2 FQGNSA. As DNA, the CDR3 is TGTGCCAGCGGGGTCGGAATCTATAGCAATCAGCCCCAGCATTTT. Translated, it gives CASGVGIYSNQPQHF.

This chain connects TRBV19 to TRBJ2-1, with D possibly being TRBD1 (5 bases). This CDR3 spans 15 amino acids. Germline V CDR1 and CDR2: LNHDA, SQIVND (reference sequence). Trimming took 6 bases from V and 7 from J, leaving 19 bases between them. The CDR3: CASSDPRVMSNEQFF. The DNA for the CDR3 is TGTGCCAGTAGCGATCCCAGGGTAATGAGTAATGAGCAGTTCTTC.

The chain employs TRBV18 and TRBJ2-5, with D perhaps being TRBD1 or TRBD2 (5 bases each). Near its end, the DNA agrees better with TRBJ2-7, so the J call may be wrong. The length of the CDR3 is 14 residues. The V gene's germline CDR1 is KGHSH and CDR2 LQKENI. The DNA of the CDR3 is TGTGCCAGCTCACGGTCCGGGACGGACTACGAGCAGTACTTC. The encoded protein is CASSRSGTDYEQYF.

This clone was counted between two and nine times. V gene TRBV7-2 combines with J gene TRBJ1-6, with a possible D match to TRBD1 (5 bases). The V end was cut by 0 bases, the J end by 11 bases, with 11 bases between. The CDR3 runs to 14 residues. Germline CDR1 SGHTA, CDR2 FQGNSA. This CDR3 reads CASSLADRRPPLHF. Here the CDR3 DNA reads TGTGCCAGCAGCTTAGCTGACAGACGTCCACCCCTCCACTTT.

This rearrangement joins TRBV7-2 to TRBJ2-5; D possibly matches TRBD1 or TRBD2 (5 bases each). Between the trimmed V and J ends, which lost 4 bases and 9 bases, there was a span of 9 bases. Germline-derived CDR1 and CDR2 are SGHTA and FQGNSA. The CDR3 consists of 11 residues. CDR3: CASSSGRAQYF. In DNA, the CDR3 is TGTGCCAGCAGCTCAGGGCGGGCCCAGTACTTC.

The gene calls are TRBV27 and TRBJ2-7; 7 bases agree with TRBD1. V was pared by 5 bases and J by 0 bases, with 7 bases of the junction left unmatched. Germline V gene data show CDR1 as MNHEY and CDR2 as SMNVEV (reference sequence). This CDR3 spans 15 amino acids. The CDR3 is CASSPWDSLSYEQYF. CDR3 DNA: TGTGCCAGCAGTCCCTGGGACAGTCTCTCCTACGAGCAGTACTTC.

This chain uses TRBV15 with TRBJ2-7, with 7 bases matching TRBD1. After removal of 3 bases from V and 5 bases from J, the junction contained 10 bases not matched to a gene. There are 15 residues in the CDR3. Germline-derived CDR1 and CDR2 are LNHNV and YYDKDF (reference sequence). The CDR3 DNA sequence: TGTGCCACCAGCAGGGGACAGATCTCTCCCAACGAGCAGTACTTC. It yields the protein CATSRGQISPNEQYF.